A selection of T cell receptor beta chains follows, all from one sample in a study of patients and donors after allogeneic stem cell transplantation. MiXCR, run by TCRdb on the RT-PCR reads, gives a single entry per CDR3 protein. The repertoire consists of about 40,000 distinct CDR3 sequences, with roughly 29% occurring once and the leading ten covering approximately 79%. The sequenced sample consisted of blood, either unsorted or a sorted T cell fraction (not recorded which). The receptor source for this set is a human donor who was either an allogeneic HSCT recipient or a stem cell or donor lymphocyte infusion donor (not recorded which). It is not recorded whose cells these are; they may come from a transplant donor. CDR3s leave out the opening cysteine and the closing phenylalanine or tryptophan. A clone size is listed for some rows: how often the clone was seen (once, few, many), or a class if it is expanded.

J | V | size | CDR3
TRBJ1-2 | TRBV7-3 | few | ASSTYNGDGYT
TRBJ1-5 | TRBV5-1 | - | ANTTRTDHSNQPQH
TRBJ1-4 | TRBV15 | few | ATSRRTGGEKLF
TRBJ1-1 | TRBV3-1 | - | ASSTPGLPNTEAF
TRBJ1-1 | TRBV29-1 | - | SVDRGRTF
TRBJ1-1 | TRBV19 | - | ASSIVQYTEAF
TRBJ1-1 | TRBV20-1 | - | SAREWSGVGEAF
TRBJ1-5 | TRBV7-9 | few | ASSSAGTGRSGPQH
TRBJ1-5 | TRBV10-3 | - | AISESWQQIQPQH
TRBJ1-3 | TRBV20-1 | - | SAYKKSSGNTIY
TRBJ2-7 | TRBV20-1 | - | SARDRLVYEQY
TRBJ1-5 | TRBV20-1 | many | SVGRQPQH
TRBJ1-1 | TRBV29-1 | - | SVGHGMWNTEAF
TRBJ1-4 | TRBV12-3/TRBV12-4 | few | ASSRRQGATNEKLF
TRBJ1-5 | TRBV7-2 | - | ASSSRQGGQPQH
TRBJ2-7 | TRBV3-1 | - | ASSRTLSYEQY
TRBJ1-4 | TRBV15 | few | ATERGHNEKLF
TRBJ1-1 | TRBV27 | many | ASSLPPWNTEAF
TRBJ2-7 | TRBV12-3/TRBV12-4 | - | ASSRDYQRSPEQY
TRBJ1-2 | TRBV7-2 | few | ASSLSRGGYT
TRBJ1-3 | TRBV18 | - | ASSSDSHAGNTIY
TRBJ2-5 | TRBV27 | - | ASSLAGLVQETQY
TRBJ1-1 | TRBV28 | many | ASSLYPLLRRGEAF
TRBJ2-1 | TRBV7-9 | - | ASSYRDFDNEQF
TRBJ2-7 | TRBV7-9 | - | ASSLAAYEQY
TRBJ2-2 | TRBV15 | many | ATSRIGTAELF
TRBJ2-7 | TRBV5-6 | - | ASSPESLAGILYEQY
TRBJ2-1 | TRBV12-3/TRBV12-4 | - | ASRELAGRSYNEQF
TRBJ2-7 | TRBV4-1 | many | ASSLTYRRAIIYEQY
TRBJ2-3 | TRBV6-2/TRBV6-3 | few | ASSYSIAVTDTQY
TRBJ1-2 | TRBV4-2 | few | ASSQEEGGGGYT
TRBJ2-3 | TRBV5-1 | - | ASSLERTTDTQY
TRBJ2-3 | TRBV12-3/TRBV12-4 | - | ASRLYTQY
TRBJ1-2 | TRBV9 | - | ASSPNPLTGNYGYT
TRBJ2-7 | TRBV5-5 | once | ASSAWTGGNYEQY
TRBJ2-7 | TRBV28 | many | ASSRPSGTSYEQY
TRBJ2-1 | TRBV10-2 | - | ASSEPQTGEQF
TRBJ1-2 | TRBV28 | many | ASSRLFGYT
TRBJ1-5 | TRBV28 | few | ASSLMRQTYSNQPQH
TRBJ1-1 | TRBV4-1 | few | ASSQDTWGATEAF
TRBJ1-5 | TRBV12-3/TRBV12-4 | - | ASSLGQRQYSNQPQH
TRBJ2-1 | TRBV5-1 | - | ASSLATSGRNEQF
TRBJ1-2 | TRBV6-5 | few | ASSSPPQGLDYGYT
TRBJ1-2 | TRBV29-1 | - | SVKQGEYGYT
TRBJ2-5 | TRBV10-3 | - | AISEDGRLQETQY
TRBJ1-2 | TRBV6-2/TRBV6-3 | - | ASSYHRDTNYGYT
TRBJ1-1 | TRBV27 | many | ASSLSRPPNTEAF
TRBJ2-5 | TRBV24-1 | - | ATSDHHLGKETQY
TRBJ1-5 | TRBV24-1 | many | ATSDLSGSQPQH
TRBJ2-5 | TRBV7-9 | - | ASSLFITDSRETQY
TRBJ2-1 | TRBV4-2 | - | ASSQAGTGKYNEQF
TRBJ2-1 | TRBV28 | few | ASRSGLAGYNEQF
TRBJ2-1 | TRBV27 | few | ASSRDSVLSYNEQF
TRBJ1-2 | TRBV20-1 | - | SARDLGTYGYT
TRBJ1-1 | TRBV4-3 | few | ASSQEGGKNTEAF
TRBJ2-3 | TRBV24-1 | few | ATSDAGRDRDTQY
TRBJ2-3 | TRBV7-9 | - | ASRLFGLDGDTQY